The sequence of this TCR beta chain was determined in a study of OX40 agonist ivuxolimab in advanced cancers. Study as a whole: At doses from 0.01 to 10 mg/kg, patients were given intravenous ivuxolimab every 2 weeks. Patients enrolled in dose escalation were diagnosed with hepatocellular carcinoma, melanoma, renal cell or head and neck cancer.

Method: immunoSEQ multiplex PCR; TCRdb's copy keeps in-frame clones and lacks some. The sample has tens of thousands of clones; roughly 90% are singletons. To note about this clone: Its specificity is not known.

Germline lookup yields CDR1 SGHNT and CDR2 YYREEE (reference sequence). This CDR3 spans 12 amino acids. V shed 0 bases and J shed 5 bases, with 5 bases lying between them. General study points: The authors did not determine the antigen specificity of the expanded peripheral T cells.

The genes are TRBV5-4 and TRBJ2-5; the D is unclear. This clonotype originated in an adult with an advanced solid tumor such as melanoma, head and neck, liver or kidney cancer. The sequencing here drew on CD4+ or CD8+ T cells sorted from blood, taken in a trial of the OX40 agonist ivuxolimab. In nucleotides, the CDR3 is TGTGCCAGCAGCTTGGCGGCTGAGACCCAGTACTTC. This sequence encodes CASSLAAETQYF.